The 2 T cell receptor beta chains in this list originate from one sample, sequenced in a study of T cell changes during pregnancy in multiple sclerosis (dated by TCRdb to between 2017 and 2020). The method behind the library was the immunoSEQ multiplex PCR assay. TCRdb retrieved this table from immuneACCESS and kept in-frame rearrangements only. Not all clones are present; in checked studies, unresolved V genes account for under half, and no reason is known for the remainder. The sample includes more than 35,000 clones, with around 89% observed a single time. The ten largest make up roughly 0.52% of the sample. The sample was CD4+ T cells from peripheral blood mononuclear cells, taken in the first trimester of pregnancy. Receptor source: a female donor with multiple sclerosis, enrolled in a pregnancy study.

V usage is TRBV11-2 and J usage is TRBJ1-4; D is unresolved. Germline V gives CDR1 SGHAT, CDR2 FQNNGV. V shed 0 bases and J shed 3 bases, with 17 bases lying between them. This CDR3 is 18 amino acids long. The CDR3 region has the DNA TGTGCCAGCAGCTTAGATCAACTGGGCTTTGGGTCTAATGAAAAACTGTTTTTT. It translates to CASSLDQLGFGSNEKLFF. Based on the CDR3 plus reference TRBV11-2 and TRBJ1-4, the full variable domain is EAGVAQSPRYKIIEKRQSVAFWCNPISGHATLYWYQQILGQGPKLLIQFQNNGVVDDSQLPKDRFSAERLKGVDSTLKIQPAKLEDSAVYLCASSLDQLGFGSNEKLFFGSGTQLSVL.

The chain joins TRBV7-9 to TRBJ2-5; D perhaps matches TRBD1 (5 bases). V was cut by 1 base and J by 6 bases, with 15 bases left in between. Looked up from germline, CDR1 is SEHNR and CDR2 is FQNEAQ (reference sequence). This CDR3 spans 15 amino acids. This chain's CDR3 is CASSLGGGQGKTQYF. CDR3 DNA sequence: TGTGCCAGCAGCTTAGGTGGTGGGCAGGGAAAGACCCAGTACTTC. Together with reference TRBV7-9 and TRBJ2-5, the CDR3 gives the full variable domain: DTGVSQNPRHKITKRGQNVTFRCDPISEHNRLYWYRQTLGQGPEFLTYFQNEAQLEKSRLLSDRFSAERPKGSFSTLEIQRTEQGDSAMYLCASSLGGGQGKTQYFGPGTRLLVL.